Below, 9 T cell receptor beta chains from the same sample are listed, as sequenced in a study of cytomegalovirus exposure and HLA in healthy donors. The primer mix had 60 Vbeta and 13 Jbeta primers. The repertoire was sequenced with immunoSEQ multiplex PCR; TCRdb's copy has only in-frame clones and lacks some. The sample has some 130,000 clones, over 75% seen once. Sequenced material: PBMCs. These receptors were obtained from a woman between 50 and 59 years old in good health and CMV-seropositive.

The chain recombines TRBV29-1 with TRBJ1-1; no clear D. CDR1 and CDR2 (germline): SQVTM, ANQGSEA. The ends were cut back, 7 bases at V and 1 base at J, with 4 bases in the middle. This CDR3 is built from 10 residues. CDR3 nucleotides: TGCAGCGCAGGGAACACTGAAGCTTTCTTT. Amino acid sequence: CSAGNTEAFF.

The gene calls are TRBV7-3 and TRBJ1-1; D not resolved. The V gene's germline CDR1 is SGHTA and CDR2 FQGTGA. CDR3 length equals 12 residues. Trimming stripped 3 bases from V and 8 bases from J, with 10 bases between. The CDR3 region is CASSLYPGEAFF. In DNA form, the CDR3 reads TGTGCCAGCAGCTTGTATCCAGGCGAAGCTTTCTTT.

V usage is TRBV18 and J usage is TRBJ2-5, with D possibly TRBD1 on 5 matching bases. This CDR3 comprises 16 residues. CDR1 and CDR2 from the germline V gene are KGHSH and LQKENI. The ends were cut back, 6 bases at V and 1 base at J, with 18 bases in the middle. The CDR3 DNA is TGTGCCAGCTCGCGTGTAGAAGCAGGGCCCCAAGAGACCCAGTACTTC. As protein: CASSRVEAGPQETQYF.

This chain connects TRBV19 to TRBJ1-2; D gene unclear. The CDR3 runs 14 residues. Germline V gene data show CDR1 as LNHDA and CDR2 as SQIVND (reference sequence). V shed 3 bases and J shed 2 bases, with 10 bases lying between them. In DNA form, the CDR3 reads TGTGCCAGTAGTATTAATGGCCCGAACTATGGCTACACCTTC. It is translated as CASSINGPNYGYTF.

CDR3 protein: CASSIEADNQPQHF. CDR3 in DNA: TGTGCCAGTAGTATAGAGGCTGACAATCAGCCCCAGCATTTT. The chain employs TRBV19 and TRBJ1-5; D call uncertain. The CDR3 extends over 14 amino acids. V shed 0 bases and J shed 3 bases, with 6 bases lying between them. Germline CDR1 LNHDA, CDR2 SQIVND (reference sequence).

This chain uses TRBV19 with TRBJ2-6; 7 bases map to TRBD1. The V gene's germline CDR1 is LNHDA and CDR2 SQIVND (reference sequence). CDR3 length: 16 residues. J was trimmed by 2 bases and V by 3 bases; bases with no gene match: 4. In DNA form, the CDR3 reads TGTGCCAGTAGTATCGACAGGGCTCCTGGGGCCAACGTCCTGACTTTC. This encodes CASSIDRAPGANVLTF.

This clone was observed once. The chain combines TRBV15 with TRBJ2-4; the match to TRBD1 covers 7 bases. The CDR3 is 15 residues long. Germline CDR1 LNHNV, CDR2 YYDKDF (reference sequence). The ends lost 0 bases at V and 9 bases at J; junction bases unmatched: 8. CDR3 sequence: CATSRDQTGLVIQYF. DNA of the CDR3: TGTGCCACCAGCAGAGATCAGACAGGGTTGGTCATTCAGTACTTC.

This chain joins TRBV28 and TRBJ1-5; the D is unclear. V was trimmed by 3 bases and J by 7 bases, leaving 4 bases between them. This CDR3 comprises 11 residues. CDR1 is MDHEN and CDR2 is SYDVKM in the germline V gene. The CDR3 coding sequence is TGTGCCAGCAGTTTGCGGCAGCCCCAGCATTTT. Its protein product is CASSLRQPQHF.

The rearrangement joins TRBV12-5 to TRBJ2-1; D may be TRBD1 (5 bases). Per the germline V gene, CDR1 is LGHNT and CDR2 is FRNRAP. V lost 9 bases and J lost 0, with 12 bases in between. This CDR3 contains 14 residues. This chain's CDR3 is CASQGSSSYNEQFF. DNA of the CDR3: TGTGCTAGCCAGGGCTCGAGCTCCTACAATGAGCAGTTCTTC.